Each of the 4 T cell receptor beta chains below was sequenced from the same sample in a study of blood T cell repertoires in COVID-19. This table comes from immunoSEQ multiplex PCR, and its TCRdb copy is limited to in-frame clones, with some not included. The sample records tens of thousands of clones, more than 75% being singletons. Sample: peripheral blood. The receptors here all came from a man in his fifties or sixties with active COVID-19.

This clone was detected only a few times. The chain employs TRBV12-3 or TRBV12-4 and TRBJ1-1, with a possible D match to TRBD1 (6 bases). Trimming removed 5 bases at V and 5 bases at J, with 12 bases between. The length of the CDR3 is 13 residues. The CDR3 DNA follows: TGTGCCAGCAGTCGACAGGTGGGGACTGAAGCTTTCTTT. Encoded protein: CASSRQVGTEAFF.

The CDR3 DNA reads as TGCAGCGTTTCCGGGACAGAGAATTCACCCCTCCACTTT. It encodes CSVSGTENSPLHF. The rearrangement links TRBV29-1 to TRBJ1-6; 7 bases line up with TRBD1. The germline V gene encodes CDR1 SQVTM and CDR2 ANQGSEA. V shed 5 bases, J shed 7 bases, and the junction held 5 bases outside the gene matches. The CDR3 sequence is 13 residues long.

V and J are TRBV5-4 and TRBJ1-6; TRBD1 might be the D (5 bases). Trimming took 4 bases from V and 11 from J, leaving 16 bases between them. The CDR3 extends over 14 amino acids. CDR1 is SGHNT, CDR2 YYREEE, per germline (reference sequence). The CDR3 spells CASSQPGGYTPLHF. In DNA, the CDR3 is TGTGCCAGCAGCCAGCCGGGGGGGTATACACCCCTCCACTTT.

Only one count was recorded for this clone. In nucleotides, the CDR3 is TGTGCCAGCAGCTTAGATAGGGGGGGGAACGAGCAGTACTTC. Amino acid sequence: CASSLDRGGNEQYF. The chain joins TRBV7-2 to TRBJ2-7, with a possible D match to TRBD2 (7 bases). CDR1 and CDR2 from the germline V gene are SGHTA and FQGNSA. V was trimmed by 1 base and J by 5 bases, leaving 12 bases between them. The CDR3 spans 14 residues. Filled out from reference TRBV7-2 and TRBJ2-7, the complete variable domain reads GAGVSQSPSNKVTEKGKDVELRCDPISGHTALYWYRQSLGQGLEFLIYFQGNSAPDKSGLPSDRFSAERTGGSVSTLTIQRTQQEDSAVYLCASSLDRGGNEQYFGPGTRLTVT.